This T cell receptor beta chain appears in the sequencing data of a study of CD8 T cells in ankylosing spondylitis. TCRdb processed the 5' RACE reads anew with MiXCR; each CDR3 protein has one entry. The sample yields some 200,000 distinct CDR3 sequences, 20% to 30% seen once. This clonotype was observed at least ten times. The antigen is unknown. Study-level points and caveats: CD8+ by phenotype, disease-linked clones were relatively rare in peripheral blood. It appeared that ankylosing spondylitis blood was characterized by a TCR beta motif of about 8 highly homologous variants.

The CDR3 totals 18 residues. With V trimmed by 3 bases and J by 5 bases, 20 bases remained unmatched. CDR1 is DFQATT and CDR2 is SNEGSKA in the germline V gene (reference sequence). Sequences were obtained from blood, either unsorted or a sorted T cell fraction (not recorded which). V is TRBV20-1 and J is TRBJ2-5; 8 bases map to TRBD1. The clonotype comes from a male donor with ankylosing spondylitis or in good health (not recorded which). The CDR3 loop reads CSARDVGGTGNLRETQYF. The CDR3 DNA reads TGCAGTGCTAGGGATGTGGGTGGGACAGGTAATCTTCGGGAGACCCAGTACTTC.